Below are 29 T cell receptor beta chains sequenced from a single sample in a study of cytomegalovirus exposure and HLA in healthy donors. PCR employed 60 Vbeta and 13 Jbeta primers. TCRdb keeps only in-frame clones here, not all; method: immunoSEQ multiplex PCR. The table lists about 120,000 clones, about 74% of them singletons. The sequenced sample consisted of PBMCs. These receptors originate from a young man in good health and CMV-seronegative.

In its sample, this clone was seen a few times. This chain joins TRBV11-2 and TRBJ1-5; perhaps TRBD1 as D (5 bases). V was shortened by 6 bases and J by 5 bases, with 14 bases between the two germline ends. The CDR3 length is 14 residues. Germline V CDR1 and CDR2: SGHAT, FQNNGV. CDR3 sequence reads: CASSIGRDHQPQHF. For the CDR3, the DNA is TGTGCCAGCAGTATTGGCAGGGATCATCAGCCCCAGCATTTT.

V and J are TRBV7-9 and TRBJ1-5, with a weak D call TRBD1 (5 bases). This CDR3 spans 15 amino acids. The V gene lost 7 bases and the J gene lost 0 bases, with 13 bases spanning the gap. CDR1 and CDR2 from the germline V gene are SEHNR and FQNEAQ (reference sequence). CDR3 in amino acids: CASIFGGNSNQPQHF. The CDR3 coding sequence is TGTGCCAGCATTTTTGGGGGGAATAGCAATCAGCCCCAGCATTTT.

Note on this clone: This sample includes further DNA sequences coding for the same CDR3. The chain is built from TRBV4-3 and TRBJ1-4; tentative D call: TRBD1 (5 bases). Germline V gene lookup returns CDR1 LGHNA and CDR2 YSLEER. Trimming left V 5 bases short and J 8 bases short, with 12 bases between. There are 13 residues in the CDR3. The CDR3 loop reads CASSRQGGEKLFF. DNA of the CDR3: TGCGCCAGCAGCAGGCAGGGAGGAGAAAAACTGTTTTTT.

In DNA, the CDR3 is TGCGCCAGCACCCTCGGGGGGGTCTTCGAAGGAAACACCATATATTTT. It encodes CASTLGGVFEGNTIYF. The rearrangement joins TRBV5-1 to TRBJ1-3, with D tentatively TRBD1 (5 bases). Deletions cut 6 bases from V and 4 bases from J, with 20 bases between. The CDR3 totals 16 residues. Germline CDR1 reads SGHRS; CDR2 reads YFSETQ.

The chain's CDR3 is CASSTAQGRGTEAFF. CDR3 bases: TGCGCCAGCAGCACTGCACAGGGTAGGGGCACTGAAGCTTTCTTT. The V and J genes are TRBV5-1 and TRBJ1-1; possibly TRBD1 for D (6 bases). V gave up 4 bases and J gave up 4 bases, with 17 bases separating them. This CDR3 is 15 amino acids long. CDR1 is SGHRS and CDR2 is YFSETQ in the germline V gene.

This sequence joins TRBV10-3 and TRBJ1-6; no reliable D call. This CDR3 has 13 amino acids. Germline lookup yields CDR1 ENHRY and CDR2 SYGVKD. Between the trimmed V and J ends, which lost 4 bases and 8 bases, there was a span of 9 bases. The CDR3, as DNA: TGTGCCATCAGTGGCCAGTCCGATTCACCCCTCCACTTT. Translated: CAISGQSDSPLHF.

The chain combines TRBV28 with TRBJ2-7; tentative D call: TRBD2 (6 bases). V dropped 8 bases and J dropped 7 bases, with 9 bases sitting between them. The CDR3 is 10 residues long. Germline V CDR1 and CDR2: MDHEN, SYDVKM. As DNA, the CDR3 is TGTGCCAGCTCAGGGAGGGAGCAGTACTTC. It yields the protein CASSGREQYF. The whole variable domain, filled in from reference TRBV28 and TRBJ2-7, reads DVKVTQSSRYLVKRTGEKVFLECVQDMDHENMFWYRQDPGLGLRLIYFSYDVKMKEKGDIPEGYSVSREKKERFSLILESASTNQTSMYLCASSGREQYFGPGTRLTVT.

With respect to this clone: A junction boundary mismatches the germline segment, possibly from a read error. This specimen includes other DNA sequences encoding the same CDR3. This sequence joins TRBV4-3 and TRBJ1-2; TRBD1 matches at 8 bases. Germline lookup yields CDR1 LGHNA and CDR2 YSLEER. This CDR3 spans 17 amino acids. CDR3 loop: CASSQEGGGQGYYGYTF. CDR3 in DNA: TGCGCCAGCAGCCAAGAAGGGGGCGGACAGGGTTACTACGGCTACACCTTC.

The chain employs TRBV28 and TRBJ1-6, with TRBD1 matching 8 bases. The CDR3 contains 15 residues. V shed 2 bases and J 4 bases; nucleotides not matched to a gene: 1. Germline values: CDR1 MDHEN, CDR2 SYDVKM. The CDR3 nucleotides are TGTGCCAGCAGTTTAAACAGGGGGTATAATTCACCCCTCCACTTT. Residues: CASSLNRGYNSPLHF.

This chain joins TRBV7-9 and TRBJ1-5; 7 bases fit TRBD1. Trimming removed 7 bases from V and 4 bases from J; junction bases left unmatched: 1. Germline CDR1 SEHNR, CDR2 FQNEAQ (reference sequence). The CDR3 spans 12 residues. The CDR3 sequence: CASTRGNQPQHF. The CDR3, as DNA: TGTGCCAGCACCAGGGGGAATCAGCCCCAGCATTTT.

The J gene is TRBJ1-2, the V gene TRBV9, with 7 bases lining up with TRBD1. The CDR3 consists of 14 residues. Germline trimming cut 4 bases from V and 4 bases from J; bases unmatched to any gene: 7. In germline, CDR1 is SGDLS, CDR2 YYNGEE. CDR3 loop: CASSRGGGIYGYTF. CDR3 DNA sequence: TGTGCCAGCAGCCGAGGGGGCGGTATCTATGGCTACACCTTC.

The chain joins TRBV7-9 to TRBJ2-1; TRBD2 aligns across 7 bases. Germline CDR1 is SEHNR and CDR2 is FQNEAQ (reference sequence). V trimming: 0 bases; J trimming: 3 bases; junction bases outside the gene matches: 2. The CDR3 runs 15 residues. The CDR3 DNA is TGTGCCAGCAGCTTAGCGGGACTAAGCTACAATGAGCAGTTCTTC. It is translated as CASSLAGLSYNEQFF.

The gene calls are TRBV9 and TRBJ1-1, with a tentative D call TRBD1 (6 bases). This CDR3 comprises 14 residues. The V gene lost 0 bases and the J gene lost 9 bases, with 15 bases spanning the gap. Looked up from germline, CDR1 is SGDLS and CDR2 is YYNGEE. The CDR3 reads CASSVGQWTAKAFF. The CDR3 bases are TGTGCCAGCAGCGTAGGACAGTGGACAGCAAAAGCTTTCTTT.

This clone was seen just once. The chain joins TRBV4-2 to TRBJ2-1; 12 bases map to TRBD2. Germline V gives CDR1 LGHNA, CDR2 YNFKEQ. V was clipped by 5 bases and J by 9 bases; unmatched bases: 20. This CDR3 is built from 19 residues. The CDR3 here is CASSARLAGVEGVFVEQFF. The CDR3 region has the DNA TGTGCCAGCAGCGCCAGACTAGCGGGAGTCGAAGGGGTGTTTGTTGAGCAGTTCTTC.

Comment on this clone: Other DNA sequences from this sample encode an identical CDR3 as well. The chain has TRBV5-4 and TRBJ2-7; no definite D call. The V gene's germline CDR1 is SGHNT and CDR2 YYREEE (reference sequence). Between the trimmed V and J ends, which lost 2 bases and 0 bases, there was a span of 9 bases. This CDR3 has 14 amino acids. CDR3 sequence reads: CASSLGHSSYEQYF. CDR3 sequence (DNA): TGTGCCAGCAGCTTAGGTCACAGCTCCTACGAGCAGTACTTC. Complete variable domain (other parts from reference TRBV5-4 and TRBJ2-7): ETGVTQSPTHLIKTRGQQVTLRCSSQSGHNTVSWYQQALGQGPQFIFQYYREEENGRGNFPPRFSGLQFPNYSSELNVNALELDDSALYLCASSLGHSSYEQYFGPGTRLTVT.

Here the CDR3 reads CASSVTSGRASEQFF. Written as DNA, the CDR3 is TGTGCCAGCAGCGTGACTAGCGGGAGGGCAAGTGAGCAGTTCTTC. V usage is TRBV9 and J usage is TRBJ2-1; TRBD2 aligns across 14 bases. The CDR3 covers 15 residues. Trimming took 2 bases from V and 9 from J; bases not matched to a gene: 4. The germline V gene has CDR1 SGDLS and CDR2 YYNGEE.

CDR3 residues: CASTEATGETQYF. The CDR3 nucleotides are TGTGCCAGCACCGAGGCGACCGGGGAGACCCAGTACTTC. The J gene is TRBJ2-5, the V gene TRBV18; D not resolved. Between the trimmed V and J ends, which lost 8 bases and 5 bases, there was a span of 15 bases. CDR1 is KGHSH, CDR2 LQKENI, per germline. The CDR3 has 13 residues.

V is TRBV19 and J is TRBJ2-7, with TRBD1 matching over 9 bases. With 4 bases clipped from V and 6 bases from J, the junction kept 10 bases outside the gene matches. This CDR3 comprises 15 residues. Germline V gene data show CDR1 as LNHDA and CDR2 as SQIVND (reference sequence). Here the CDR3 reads CASSRERTGASEQYF. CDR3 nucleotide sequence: TGTGCCAGTAGTAGGGAGCGGACAGGGGCCAGCGAGCAGTACTTC.

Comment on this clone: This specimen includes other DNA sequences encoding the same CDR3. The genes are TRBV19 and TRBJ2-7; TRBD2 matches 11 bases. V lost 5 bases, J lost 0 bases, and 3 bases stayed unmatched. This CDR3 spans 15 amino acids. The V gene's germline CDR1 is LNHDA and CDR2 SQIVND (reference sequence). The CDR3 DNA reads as TGTGCCAGTAGTCCCGGGACTAGCGGCTCCTACGAGCAGTACTTC. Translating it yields CASSPGTSGSYEQYF.

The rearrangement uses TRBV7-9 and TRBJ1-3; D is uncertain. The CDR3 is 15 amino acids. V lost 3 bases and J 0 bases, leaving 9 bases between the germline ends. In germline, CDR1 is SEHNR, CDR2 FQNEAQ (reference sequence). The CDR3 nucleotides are TGTGCCAGCAGCTTCTGGGCAAGCTCTGGAAACACCATATATTTT. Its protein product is CASSFWASSGNTIYF.

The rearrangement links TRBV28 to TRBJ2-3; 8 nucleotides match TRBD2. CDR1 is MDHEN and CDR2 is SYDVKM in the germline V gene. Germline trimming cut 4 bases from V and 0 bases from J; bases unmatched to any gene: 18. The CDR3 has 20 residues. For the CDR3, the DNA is TGTGCCAGCAGTTCACCAGCGGCGGGGGGTCGGATTTATAGCACAGATACGCAGTATTTT. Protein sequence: CASSSPAAGGRIYSTDTQYF.

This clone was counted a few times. CDR3 sequence (DNA): TGCGCCAGCAGCTTCTCGACTAGCGGGAAGACCCCAAGTGGGGAGCTGTTTTTT. Residues: CASSFSTSGKTPSGELFF. The chain joins TRBV5-1 to TRBJ2-2, with TRBD2 identical over 11 bases. The CDR3 loop spans 18 amino acids. In germline, CDR1 is SGHRS, CDR2 YFSETQ. V lost 2 bases, J lost 8 bases, and 14 bases stayed unmatched.

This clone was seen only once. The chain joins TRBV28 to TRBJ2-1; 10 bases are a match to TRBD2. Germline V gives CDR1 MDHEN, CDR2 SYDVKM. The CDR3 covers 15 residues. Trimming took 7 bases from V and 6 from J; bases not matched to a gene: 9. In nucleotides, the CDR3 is TGTGCCAGCATTCCCTCGACTAGCGGGTCCAATGAGCAGTTCTTC. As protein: CASIPSTSGSNEQFF.

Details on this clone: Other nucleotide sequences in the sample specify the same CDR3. The CDR3 DNA sequence: TGTGCCAGTAGTTTGGGACAGACGAACACTGAAGCTTTCTTT. Its protein is CASSLGQTNTEAFF. V is TRBV19 and J is TRBJ1-1, with 7 bases aligning to TRBD1. The CDR3 extends over 14 amino acids. V trimming: 5 bases; J trimming: 1 base; junction bases outside the gene matches: 4. Germline V gives CDR1 LNHDA, CDR2 SQIVND (reference sequence).

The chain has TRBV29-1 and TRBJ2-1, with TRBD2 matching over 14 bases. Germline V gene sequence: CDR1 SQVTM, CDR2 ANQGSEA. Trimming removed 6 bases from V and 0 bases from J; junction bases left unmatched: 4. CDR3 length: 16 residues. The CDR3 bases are TGCAGCGTGGCCGGGACTAGCGGGAGCTCCTACAATGAGCAGTTCTTC. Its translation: CSVAGTSGSSYNEQFF.

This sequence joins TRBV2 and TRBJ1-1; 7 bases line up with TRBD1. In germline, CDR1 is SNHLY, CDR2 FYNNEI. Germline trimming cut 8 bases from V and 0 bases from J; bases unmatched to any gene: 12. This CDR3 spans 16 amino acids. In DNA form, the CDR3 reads TGTGCCAGCTTAGGGGGCGGGGGGATTTTGAACACTGAAGCTTTCTTT. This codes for CASLGGGGILNTEAFF.

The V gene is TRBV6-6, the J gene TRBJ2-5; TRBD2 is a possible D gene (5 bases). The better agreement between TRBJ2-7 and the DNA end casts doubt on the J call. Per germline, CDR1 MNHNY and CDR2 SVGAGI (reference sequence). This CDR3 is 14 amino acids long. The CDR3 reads CASRPTRDSYEQYF. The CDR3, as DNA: TGTGCCAGCAGACCCACGAGGGACTCCTACGAGCAGTACTTC.

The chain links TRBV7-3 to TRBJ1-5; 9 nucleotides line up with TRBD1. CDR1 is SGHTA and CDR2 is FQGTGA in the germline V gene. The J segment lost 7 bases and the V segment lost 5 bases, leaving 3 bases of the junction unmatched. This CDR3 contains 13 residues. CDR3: CASSPGQGQPQHF. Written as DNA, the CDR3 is TGTGCCAGCAGCCCCGGACAGGGGCAGCCCCAGCATTTT.

The CDR3 protein is CASSLVEYRAGQPQHF. DNA of the CDR3: TGTGCCAGCAGCTTAGTAGAGTACAGGGCAGGTCAGCCCCAGCATTTT. This chain links TRBV7-2 with TRBJ1-5; D might be TRBD1 (6 bases). The germline V gene encodes CDR1 SGHTA and CDR2 FQGNSA. The CDR3 covers 16 residues. Between the trimmed V and J ends, which lost 1 base and 6 bases, there was a span of 16 bases.